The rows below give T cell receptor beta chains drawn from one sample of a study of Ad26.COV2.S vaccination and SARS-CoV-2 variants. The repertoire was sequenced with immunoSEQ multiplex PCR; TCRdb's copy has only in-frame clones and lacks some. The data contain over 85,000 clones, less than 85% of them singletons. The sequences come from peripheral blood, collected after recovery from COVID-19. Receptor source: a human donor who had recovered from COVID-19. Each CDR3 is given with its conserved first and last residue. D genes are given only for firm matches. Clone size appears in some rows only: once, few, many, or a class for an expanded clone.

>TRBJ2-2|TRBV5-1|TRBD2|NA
CASSLVAGSSGELFF
TGCGCCAGCAGCTTGGTAGCGGGATCGTCCGGGGAGCTGTTTTTT
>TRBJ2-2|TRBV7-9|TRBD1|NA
CALTGTGSRTGELFF
TGTGCCCTTACGGGGACAGGGTCCCGCACCGGGGAGCTGTTTTTT
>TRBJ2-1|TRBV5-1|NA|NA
CASSWTVAEGYNEQFF
TGCGCCAGCAGCTGGACCGTCGCGGAGGGGTACAATGAGCAGTTCTTC
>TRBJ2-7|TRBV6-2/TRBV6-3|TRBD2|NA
CASSYSSVGGSYEQYF
TGTGCCAGCAGTTACTCGAGTGTGGGCGGGAGCTACGAGCAGTACTTC
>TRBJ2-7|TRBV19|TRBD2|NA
CATTGRTSGLSSYEQYF
TGTGCCACCACCGGGAGAACTAGCGGGTTAAGCTCCTACGAGCAGTACTTC
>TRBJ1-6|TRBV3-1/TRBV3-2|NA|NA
CASSQEKISPLHF
TGTGCCAGCAGCCAAGAGAAAATCTCACCCCTCCACTTT
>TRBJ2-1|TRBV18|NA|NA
CASSPNSDEQFF
TGTGCCAGCTCACCGAATAGCGATGAGCAGTTCTTC
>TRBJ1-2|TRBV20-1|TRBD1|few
CSASGQGGSARGYTF
TGCAGTGCTAGTGGGCAGGGGGGAAGCGCGAGGGGCTACACCTTC
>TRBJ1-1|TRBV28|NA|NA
CASSLSGWNTEAFF
TGTGCCAGCAGTTTGTCGGGGTGGAACACTGAAGCTTTCTTT
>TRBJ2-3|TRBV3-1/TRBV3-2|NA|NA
CASSHFSNTQYF
TGTGCCAGCAGCCACTTTTCCAATACGCAGTATTTT
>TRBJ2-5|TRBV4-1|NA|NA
CASSQDLEETQYF
TGCGCCAGCAGCCAAGATTTGGAAGAGACCCAGTACTTC
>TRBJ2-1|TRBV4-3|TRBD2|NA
CASSQVRGGRGYNEQFF
TGCGCCAGCAGCCAAGTCCGCGGCGGGAGAGGATACAATGAGCAGTTCTTC
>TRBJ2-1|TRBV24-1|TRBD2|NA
CATSDLRGGPNEQFF
TGTGCCACCAGTGATTTGCGGGGAGGGCCAAATGAGCAGTTCTTC
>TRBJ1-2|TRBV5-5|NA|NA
CASSLRDYGYTF
TGTGCCAGCAGCTTACGGGACTATGGCTACACCTTC
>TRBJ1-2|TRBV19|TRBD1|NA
CASSLGTEYGYTF
TGTGCCAGTAGTCTCGGGACAGAATATGGCTACACCTTC
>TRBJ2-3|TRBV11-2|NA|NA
CASSLEPGRAGRDTQYF
TGTGCCAGCAGCTTAGAGCCAGGCCGGGCTGGGAGGGATACGCAGTATTTT
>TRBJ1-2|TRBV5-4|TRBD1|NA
CASSLAGGQGYTF
TGTGCCAGCAGCTTGGCAGGGGGCCAAGGCTACACCTTC
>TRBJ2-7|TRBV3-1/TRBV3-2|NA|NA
CASSRGDWPETYEQYF
TGTGCCAGCAGCCGGGGGGACTGGCCAGAGACCTACGAGCAGTACTTC
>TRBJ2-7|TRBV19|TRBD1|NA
CASSIDTGTGGHYEQYF
TGTGCCAGTAGTATAGATACTGGGACAGGGGGCCACTACGAGCAGTACTTC
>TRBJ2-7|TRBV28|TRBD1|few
CASSRGQAGEQYF
TGTGCCAGCAGTCGAGGACAGGCCGGCGAGCAGTACTTC
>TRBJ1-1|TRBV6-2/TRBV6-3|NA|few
CASSYALGAFF
TGTGCCAGCAGTTACGCCCTTGGGGCTTTCTTT
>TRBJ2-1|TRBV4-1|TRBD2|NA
CASSQERAGDLYNEQFF
TGCGCCAGCAGCCAAGAGAGAGCGGGAGATCTCTACAATGAGCAGTTCTTC
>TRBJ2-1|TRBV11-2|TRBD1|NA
CASSAPGQGWAEQFF
TGTGCCAGCAGCGCTCCGGGACAGGGGTGGGCTGAGCAGTTCTTC
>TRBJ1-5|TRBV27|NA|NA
CASSPPGRNQPQHF
TGTGCCAGCAGTCCACCGGGCCGCAATCAGCCCCAGCATTTT
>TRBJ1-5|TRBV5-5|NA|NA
CASSLVAGSQPQHF
TGTGCCAGCAGCTTGGTTGCAGGGTCACAGCCCCAGCATTTT
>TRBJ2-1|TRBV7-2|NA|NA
CASLPVSDFYNEQFF
TGTGCCAGTCTCCCCGTTAGCGATTTCTACAATGAGCAGTTCTTC
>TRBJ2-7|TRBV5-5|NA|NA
CASSLLAPYEQYF
TGTGCCAGCAGCTTGTTAGCGCCGTACGAGCAGTACTTC
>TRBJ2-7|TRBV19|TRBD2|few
CASLLAGTYEQYF
TGTGCCAGTTTACTAGCGGGAACCTACGAGCAGTACTTC
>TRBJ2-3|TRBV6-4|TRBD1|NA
CASSRGQATDTQYF
TGTGCCAGCAGCCGCGGACAGGCCACAGATACGCAGTATTTT
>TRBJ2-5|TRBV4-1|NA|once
CASSQVRGETQYF
TGCGCCAGCAGCCAAGTAAGGGGAGAGACCCAGTACTTC
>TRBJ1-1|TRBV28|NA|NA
CASLPGGQWKTEAFF
TGTGCCAGCCTACCGGGGGGGCAGTGGAAGACTGAAGCTTTCTTT
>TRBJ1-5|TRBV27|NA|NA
CASSLGYSNQPQHF
TGTGCCAGCAGTTTGGGGTATAGCAATCAGCCCCAGCATTTT
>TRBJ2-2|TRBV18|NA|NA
CASSLPLPGPSNTGELFF
TGTGCCAGCTCACTGCCTCTCCCGGGACCTTCGAACACCGGGGAGCTGTTTTTT
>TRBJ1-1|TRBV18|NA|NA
CASSPRGTTWATEAFF
TGTGCCAGCTCACCGAGAGGGACAACCTGGGCCACTGAAGCTTTCTTT
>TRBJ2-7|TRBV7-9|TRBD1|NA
CASSPRQGESYEQYF
TGTGCCAGCAGCCCCCGACAGGGGGAATCGTACGAGCAGTACTTC
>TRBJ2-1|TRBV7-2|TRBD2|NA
CASSHPGTSGRGEQFF
TGTGCCAGCAGCCATCCCGGGACTAGCGGGAGAGGTGAGCAGTTCTTC
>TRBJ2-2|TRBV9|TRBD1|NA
CASSPTGTGNTGELFF
TGTGCCAGCAGCCCAACCGGGACAGGGAACACCGGGGAGCTGTTTTTT
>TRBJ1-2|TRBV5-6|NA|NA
CASSLYRVNYGYTF
TGTGCCAGCAGCTTGTACAGAGTGAACTATGGCTACACCTTC
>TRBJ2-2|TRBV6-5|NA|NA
CASETGTNTGELFF
TGTGCCAGCGAAACAGGGACGAACACCGGGGAGCTGTTTTTT
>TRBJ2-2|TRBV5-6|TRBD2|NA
CASSFELSGRAHGELFF
TGTGCCAGCAGCTTCGAATTGAGCGGGAGGGCCCACGGGGAGCTGTTTTTT
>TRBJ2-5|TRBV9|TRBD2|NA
CASTSRRAGGGTQYF
TGTGCCAGCACCAGCCGTCGAGCGGGAGGTGGGACCCAGTACTTC
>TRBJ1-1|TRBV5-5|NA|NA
CASSLGIWYDDTEAFF
TGTGCCAGCAGCTTGGGGATTTGGTATGATGACACTGAAGCTTTCTTT
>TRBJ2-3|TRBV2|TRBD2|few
CASSDAGGGTDTQYF
TGTGCCAGCAGTGATGCGGGAGGGGGGACAGATACGCAGTATTTT
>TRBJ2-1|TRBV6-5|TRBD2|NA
CASSYWGLAGYNEQFF
TGTGCCAGCAGTTATTGGGGACTAGCGGGCTACAATGAGCAGTTCTTC
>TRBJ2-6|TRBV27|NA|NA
CASSLSALSGANVLTF
TGTGCCAGCAGTTTATCGGCTTTATCTGGGGCCAACGTCCTGACTTTC
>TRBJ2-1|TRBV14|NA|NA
CASSPRSADFEQFF
TGTGCCAGCAGCCCCAGGTCGGCGGATTTTGAGCAGTTCTTC
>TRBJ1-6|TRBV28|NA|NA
CASGYNSPLHF
TGTGCCAGCGGCTATAATTCACCCCTCCACTTT